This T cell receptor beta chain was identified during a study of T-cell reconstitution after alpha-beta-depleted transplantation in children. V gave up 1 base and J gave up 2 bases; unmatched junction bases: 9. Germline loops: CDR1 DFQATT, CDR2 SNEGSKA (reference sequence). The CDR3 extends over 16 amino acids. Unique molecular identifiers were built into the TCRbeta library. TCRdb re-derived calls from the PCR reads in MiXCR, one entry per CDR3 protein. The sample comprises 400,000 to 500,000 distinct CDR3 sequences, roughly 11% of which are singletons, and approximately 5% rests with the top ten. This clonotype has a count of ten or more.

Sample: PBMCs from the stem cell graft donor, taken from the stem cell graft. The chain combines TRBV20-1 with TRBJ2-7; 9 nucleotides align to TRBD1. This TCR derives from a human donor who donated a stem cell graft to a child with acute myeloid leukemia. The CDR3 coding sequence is TGCAGTGCTAGAGCATCCGCGGGACAGGGAGCCTACGAGCAGTACTTC. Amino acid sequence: CSARASAGQGAYEQYF.